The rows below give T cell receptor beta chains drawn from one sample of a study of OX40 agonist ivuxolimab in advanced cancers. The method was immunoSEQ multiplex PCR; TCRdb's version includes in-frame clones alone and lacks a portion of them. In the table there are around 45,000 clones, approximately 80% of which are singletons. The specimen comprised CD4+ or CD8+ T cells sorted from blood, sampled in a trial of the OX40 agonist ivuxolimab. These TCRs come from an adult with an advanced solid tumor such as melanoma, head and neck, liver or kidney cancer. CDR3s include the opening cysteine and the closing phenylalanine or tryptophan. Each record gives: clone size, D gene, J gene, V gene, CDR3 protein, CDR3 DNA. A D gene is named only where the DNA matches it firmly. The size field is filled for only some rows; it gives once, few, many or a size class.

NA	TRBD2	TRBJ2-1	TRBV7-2	CASSVPGLGVEQFF	TGTGCCAGCAGCGTCCCGGGACTAGGGGTTGAGCAGTTCTTC
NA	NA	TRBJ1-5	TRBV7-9	CASSDGTNSNQPQHF	TGTGCCAGCAGCGACGGGACAAATAGCAATCAGCCCCAGCATTTT
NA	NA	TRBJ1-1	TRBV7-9	CASSSSGGGQGTEAFF	TGTGCCAGCAGCTCTTCAGGAGGGGGGCAGGGCACTGAAGCTTTCTTT
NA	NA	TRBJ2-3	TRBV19	CASSMGASTDTQYF	TGTGCCAGTAGTATGGGGGCTAGCACAGATACGCAGTATTTT
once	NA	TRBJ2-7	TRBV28	CASSGTSAFSYEQYF	TGTGCCAGCAGCGGGACATCTGCTTTCTCCTACGAGCAGTACTTC
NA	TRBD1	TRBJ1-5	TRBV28	CASKLRGTGNSNQPQHF	TGCGCCAGCAAACTACGCGGGACAGGGAATAGCAATCAGCCCCAGCATTTT
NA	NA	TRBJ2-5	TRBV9	CASSVGNF	TGTGCCAGCAGCGTAGGCAACTTC
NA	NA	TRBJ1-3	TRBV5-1	CASSLAGYGGTIYF	TGCGCCAGCAGCTTGGCGGGGTATGGTGGCACCATATATTTT
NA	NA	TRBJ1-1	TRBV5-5	CASSLYDTADFF	TGTGCCAGCAGCTTGTACGACACCGCCGATTTCTTT
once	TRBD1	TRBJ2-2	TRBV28	CASRTTGLNTGELFF	TGTGCCAGCAGAACGACAGGGCTGAACACCGGGGAGCTGTTTTTT
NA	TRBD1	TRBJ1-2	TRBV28	CASSGTGMDYGYTF	TGTGCCAGCAGTGGGACAGGGATGGACTATGGCTACACCTTC
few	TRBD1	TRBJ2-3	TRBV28	CASNQGQGITDTQYF	TGTGCCAGCAACCAGGGACAGGGAATAACAGATACGCAGTATTTT
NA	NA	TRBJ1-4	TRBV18	CASSPPGTGLFF	TGTGCCAGCTCACCACCGGGGACCGGACTGTTTTTT
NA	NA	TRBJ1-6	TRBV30	CAWTGLRTLHF	TGTGCCTGGACGGGACTTCGTACCCTCCACTTT
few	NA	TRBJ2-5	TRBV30	CAWSEELQETQYF	TGTGCCTGGAGTGAAGAACTTCAGGAGACCCAGTACTTC
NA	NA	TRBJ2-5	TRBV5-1	CASSLGRGEETQYF	TGCGCCAGCAGCTTGGGTCGAGGGGAAGAGACCCAGTACTTC
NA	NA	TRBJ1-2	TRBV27	CASSSAGVRADGYTF	TGTGCCAGCAGTTCCGCGGGTGTAAGGGCGGATGGCTACACCTTC
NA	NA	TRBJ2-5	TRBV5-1	CASSLEWGRETQYF	TGCGCCAGCAGCTTGGAATGGGGGAGGGAGACCCAGTACTTC
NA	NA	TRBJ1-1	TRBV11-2	CASSLETALTNTEAFF	TGTGCCAGCAGCTTAGAGACAGCCTTAACGAACACTGAAGCTTTCTTT
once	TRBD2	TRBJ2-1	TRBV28	CASSPSLADGNEQFF	TGTGCCAGCAGCCCCTCCCTAGCGGACGGGAATGAGCAGTTCTTC
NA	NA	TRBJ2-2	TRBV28	CASLLPRSPGELFF	TGTGCCAGCTTACTACCTCGAAGCCCCGGGGAGCTGTTTTTT
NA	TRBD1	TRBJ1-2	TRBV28	CASSKPGQGPYGYTF	TGTGCCAGCAGTAAACCGGGACAGGGCCCCTATGGCTACACCTTC
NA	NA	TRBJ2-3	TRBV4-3	CASSQGGTPGDTQYF	TGCGCCAGCAGCCAAGGGGGGACCCCCGGAGATACGCAGTATTTT
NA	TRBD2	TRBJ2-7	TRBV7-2	CASRQRALAGGPPYEQYF	TGTGCCAGCAGGCAGAGGGCCCTAGCGGGAGGGCCCCCCTACGAGCAGTACTTC
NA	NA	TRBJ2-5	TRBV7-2	CASSTGATIQETQYF	TGTGCCAGCAGCACCGGGGCTACGATCCAAGAGACCCAGTACTTC
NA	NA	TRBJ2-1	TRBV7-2	CASSSYRDLYNEQFF	TGTGCCAGCAGCTCCTACCGGGACTTATACAATGAGCAGTTCTTC
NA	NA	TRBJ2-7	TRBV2	CASSVEGPSYEQYF	TGTGCCAGCAGTGTTGAGGGCCCCAGCTACGAGCAGTACTTC
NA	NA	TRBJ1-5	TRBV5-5	CASSFITGGGDQPQHF	TGTGCCAGCAGCTTCATTACGGGCGGGGGGGATCAGCCCCAGCATTTT
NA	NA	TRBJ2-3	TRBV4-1	CASSPDRGTQYF	TGCGCCAGCAGCCCAGACCGCGGTACGCAGTATTTT
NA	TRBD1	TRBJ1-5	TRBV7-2	CASSETGGAQPQHF	TGTGCCAGCAGCGAAACAGGGGGTGCTCAGCCCCAGCATTTT